This T cell receptor beta chain was sequenced in a study of T cells in Graves' hyperthyroidism and ophthalmopathy. General study points: Before onset, by a median of around six months, the model predicted ophthalmopathy.

This clonotype was seen many times. Its matching antigen is unknown. Exclusion of a patient resulted from uncontrolled infection, other autoimmune disease, pregnancy or lactation. In making diagnoses, clinical symptoms, serum thyroxine and TRAb, thyroid ultrasound and orbital computed tomography were all used. Germline V gene lookup returns CDR1 SNHLY and CDR2 FYNNEI. The CDR3 is 17 residues long. Trimming cost V 8 bases and J 5 bases; bases outside gene matches: 12. Amplified TCR beta CDR3 regions came from RNA transcripts. An initial round of RT-PCR targeting the TCR CDR3 relied on the HTBI primer set. MiXCR, run by TCRdb on the multiplex PCR reads, gives a single entry per CDR3 protein. The sample records about 530,000 distinct CDR3 sequences, under 20% being singletons.

The chain couples TRBV2 to TRBJ2-2; 12 bases are a match to TRBD2. The sequence was obtained from a woman younger than 30 with Graves' ophthalmopathy. The sequencing sample was made of blood. The CDR3 protein is CASGDSSGGARTGELFF. As DNA, the CDR3 is TGTGCCAGCGGGGACTCTAGCGGGGGGGCTAGGACCGGGGAGCTGTTTTTT.